This record looks at one TCR beta chain sequence and its context. CDR3 length equals 14 residues. J lost 5 bases, V lost 9 bases, and 9 bases had no gene match. Germline CDR1 LNHDA, CDR2 SQIVND (reference sequence). The sample originates from a study of CD8 T cells in Susac syndrome. Random hexamers were used to reverse transcribe about 0.45 to 1 ug of RNA. TCRdb reanalysed the immunoSEQ multiplex PCR reads using MiXCR and keeps one entry per CDR3 protein. This repertoire shows approximately 180,000 distinct CDR3 sequences, under 97% found once; its top ten account for about 0.093%. TCR beta sequencing was performed on blood CD8+ and CD4+ T cells. It was negative isolation that provided the CD8+ and CD4+ T cells, whereas TEMRA cells were enriched by FACS.

The chain carries TRBV19 and TRBJ2-1, with 8 bases matching TRBD1. The sample comprised CD4+ T cells from PBMCs. The TCR comes from a human donor with multiple sclerosis. The CDR3 sequence is CASRGDRKNNEQFF. The CDR3 DNA is TGTGCCAGCCGCGGGGACAGGAAGAACAATGAGCAGTTCTTC.